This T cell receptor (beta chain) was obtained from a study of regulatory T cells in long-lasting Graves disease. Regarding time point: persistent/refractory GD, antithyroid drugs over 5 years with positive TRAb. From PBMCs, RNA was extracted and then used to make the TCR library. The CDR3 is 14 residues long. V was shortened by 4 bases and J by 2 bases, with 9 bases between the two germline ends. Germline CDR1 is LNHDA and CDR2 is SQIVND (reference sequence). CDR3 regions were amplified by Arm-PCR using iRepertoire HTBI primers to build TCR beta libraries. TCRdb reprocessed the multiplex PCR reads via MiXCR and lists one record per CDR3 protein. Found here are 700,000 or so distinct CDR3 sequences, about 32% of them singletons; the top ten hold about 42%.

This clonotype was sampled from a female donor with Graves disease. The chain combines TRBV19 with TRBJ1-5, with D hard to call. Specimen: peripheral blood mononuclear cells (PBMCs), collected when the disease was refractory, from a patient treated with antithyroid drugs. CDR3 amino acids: CASSTPVGNQPQHF. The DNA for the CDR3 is TGTGCCAGTAGTACCCCCGTAGGCAATCAGCCCCAGCATTTT.